This T cell receptor beta chain is drawn from a study of Ad26.COV2.S vaccination and SARS-CoV-2 variants. The data were produced by immunoSEQ multiplex PCR, yet TCRdb's version contains in-frame clones alone and is incomplete. The sample consists of some 460,000 clones, roughly nine tenths of them appearing once. Treatment meaning: over 15 received Ad26.COV2.S at low or high dose, single or two shots; 5 received placebo; per-sample allocation not given. Vaccine and placebo recipients were sampled on day 63 after the first injection. The donor was a Boston adult aged 18-55 years. Trimming left V 6 bases short and J 8 bases short, with 19 bases between. The CDR3 runs 15 residues. Looked up from germline, CDR1 is MDHEN and CDR2 is SYDVKM.

This receptor was obtained from a person between 18 and 65 years old who received the Ad26.COV2.S COVID-19 vaccine or a placebo. Here the sequenced sample was peripheral blood, taken in a trial of Ad26.COV2.S vaccine versus placebo. The chain carries TRBV28 and TRBJ1-4; D gene unclear. Here the CDR3 reads CASSPPSRAGEKLFF. The CDR3 DNA follows: TGTGCCAGCAGCCCCCCGTCGAGAGCGGGGGAAAAACTGTTTTTT.